These 10 T cell receptor beta chains were all obtained from the same sample, sequenced in a study of OX40 agonist ivuxolimab in advanced cancers. Produced via immunoSEQ multiplex PCR; TCRdb's table is partial and in-frame only. The sample includes about 19,000 clones, approximately 80% of them seen just once. The sample here was CD4+ or CD8+ T cells sorted from blood, taken in a trial of the OX40 agonist ivuxolimab. These receptors all stem from an adult with an advanced solid tumor such as melanoma, head and neck, liver or kidney cancer.

The chain carries TRBV2 and TRBJ2-2, with a tentative D call TRBD1 (5 bases). Per the germline V gene, CDR1 is SNHLY and CDR2 is FYNNEI. V was pared by 7 bases and J by 6 bases, with 18 bases between. This CDR3 has 15 amino acids. The CDR3 coding sequence is TGTGCCAGCATAATGGGGCGGCGTGGAGCCGGGGAGCTGTTTTTT. It specifies CASIMGRRGAGELFF. The full variable domain, with the rest looked up from reference TRBV2 and TRBJ2-2, is EPEVTQTPSHQVTQMGQEVILRCVPISNHLYFYWYRQILGQKVEFLVSFYNNEISEKSEIFDDQFSVERPDGSNFTLKIRSTKLEDSAMYFCASIMGRRGAGELFFGEGSRLTVL.

The genes are TRBV13 and TRBJ2-3; 7 nucleotides match TRBD2. In germline, CDR1 is PRHDT, CDR2 FYEKMQ (reference sequence). The CDR3 extends over 19 amino acids. V lost 6 bases and J lost 0; bases outside the gene matches: 18. CDR3 sequence: CASSTTSLLARSSTDTQYF. CDR3 nucleotides: TGTGCCAGCAGTACAACCTCACTACTAGCGAGATCAAGCACAGATACGCAGTATTTT.

The V gene is TRBV7-9, the J gene TRBJ1-4; perhaps TRBD1 as D (6 bases). Trimming took 4 bases from V and 5 from J, leaving 14 bases between them. CDR3 length equals 15 residues. The germline V gene has CDR1 SEHNR and CDR2 FQNEAQ (reference sequence). The CDR3 spells CASSSRQAPNEKLFF. CDR3 sequence (DNA): TGTGCCAGCAGCTCTCGACAGGCTCCGAATGAAAAACTGTTTTTT.

This chain uses TRBV27 with TRBJ2-7; 7 bases map to TRBD1. Trimming cost V 2 bases and J 3 bases; bases outside gene matches: 4. Germline CDR1 and CDR2: MNHEY and SMNVEV (reference sequence). The CDR3 extends over 14 amino acids. Written as DNA, the CDR3 is TGTGCCAGCAGTTTAGGGGGACAGTTCTACGAGCAGTACTTC. Translating it yields CASSLGGQFYEQYF.

The chain recombines TRBV14 with TRBJ1-2; TRBD1 is a possible D gene (5 bases). V was trimmed by 5 bases and J by 4 bases, leaving 11 bases between them. This CDR3 region has 13 residues. The germline V gene has CDR1 SGHDN and CDR2 FVKESK. The CDR3 DNA sequence: TGTGCCAGCAGCAGCTCAGGGATCTATGGCTACACCTTC. The encoded protein is CASSSSGIYGYTF.

This chain uses TRBV7-6 with TRBJ2-7, with TRBD2 matching over 8 bases. V gave up 1 base and J gave up 4 bases; unmatched junction bases: 9. Germline loops: CDR1 SGHVS, CDR2 FNYEAQ. The CDR3 extends over 16 amino acids. The CDR3 spells CASSLVLGREGYEQYF. Here the CDR3 DNA reads TGTGCCAGCAGCTTAGTTTTGGGTCGGGAGGGGTACGAGCAGTACTTC.

The CDR3 DNA reads TGTGCCACCCGAGGGACTAGCGGGAGAGAGACCCAGTACTTC. Protein: CATRGTSGRETQYF. The rearrangement joins TRBV15 to TRBJ2-5, with 14 nucleotides matching TRBD2. The CDR3 covers 14 residues. J gave up 4 bases and V 8 bases, and 3 bases lay outside the gene matches. CDR1 and CDR2 (germline): LNHNV, YYDKDF (reference sequence).

The rearrangement joins TRBV11-2 to TRBJ2-7; unclear D gene. Trimming took off 4 bases at V and 7 bases at J, with 17 bases between the two ends. The length of the CDR3 is 14 residues. Germline V gene sequence: CDR1 SGHAT, CDR2 FQNNGV. CDR3 region: CASSSSWGSGEQYF. The CDR3 nucleotides are TGTGCCAGCAGCTCATCTTGGGGTTCGGGTGAGCAGTACTTC.

The chain recombines TRBV4-1 with TRBJ2-2; D remains unclear. The CDR3 length is 15 residues. CDR1 and CDR2 (germline): MGHRA, YSYEKL. Trimming removed 1 base from V and 2 bases from J, with 8 bases in between. This chain's CDR3 is CASSQGHSNTGELFF. The CDR3 nucleotides read TGCGCCAGCAGCCAAGGACACAGTAACACCGGGGAGCTGTTTTTT.

The chain employs TRBV11-2 and TRBJ2-5; 9 bases are a match to TRBD2. V lost 4 bases, J lost 1 base, and 7 bases stayed unmatched. The CDR3 covers 16 residues. CDR1 and CDR2 from the germline V gene are SGHAT and FQNNGV. The CDR3 region is CASSSRLAELQETQYF. The CDR3 nucleotides read TGTGCCAGCAGCTCCCGACTAGCGGAGCTCCAAGAGACCCAGTACTTC.